These T cell receptor beta chains were read from a single sample in a study of T cell responses to AZD1222 COVID-19 vaccine. Sequencing used immunoSEQ multiplex PCR; TCRdb keeps in-frame clones, though not all of them. The sample has approximately 76,000 clones, roughly four fifths seen once. This material consisted of peripheral blood, taken on day 0 of AZD1222 vaccination. All receptors come from an adult in good health. The CDR3 runs from the conserved cysteine through the conserved F or W. A D gene is named only where the DNA matches it firmly. Only part of the rows carry a size: once, few, many, or a class if the clone is expanded.

d_gene	v_gene	abundance	j_gene	CDR3aa	CDR3nt
TRBD1	TRBV15	-	TRBJ1-2	CATSRPGQGDYGYTF	TGTGCCACCAGCAGGCCGGGACAGGGTGATTATGGCTACACCTTC
-	TRBV25-1	-	TRBJ2-7	CASRGGLNSYEQYF	TGTGCCAGCAGAGGCGGTTTAAACTCCTACGAGCAGTACTTC
TRBD1	TRBV19	-	TRBJ2-7	CASSDLQGSYEQYF	TGTGCCAGTAGTGATCTACAGGGGTCCTACGAGCAGTACTTC
TRBD1	TRBV19	-	TRBJ1-2	CASETGGSYGYTF	TGTGCCAGCGAAACAGGGGGCAGCTATGGCTACACCTTC
-	TRBV28	few	TRBJ1-2	CASGTAPILGVYGYTF	TGTGCCAGCGGAACCGCCCCGATATTGGGAGTCTATGGCTACACCTTC
TRBD1	TRBV4-3	few	TRBJ1-5	CASSQDTGGWQPQHF	TGCGCCAGCAGCCAAGACACAGGGGGCTGGCAGCCCCAGCATTTT
-	TRBV6-5	-	TRBJ1-6	CASTADWNPPLHF	TGTGCCAGCACCGCGGACTGGAATCCACCCCTCCACTTT
-	TRBV2	-	TRBJ1-5	CASSEGGSPSAQPQHF	TGTGCCAGCAGTGAAGGGGGCTCCCCCTCGGCACAGCCCCAGCATTTT
-	TRBV9	-	TRBJ1-1	CASSVVWNTEAFF	TGTGCCAGCAGCGTAGTGTGGAACACTGAAGCTTTCTTT
-	TRBV24-1	-	TRBJ2-1	CATSDPRDLRGEQFF	TGTGCCACCAGTGACCCCCGGGACCTAAGGGGTGAGCAGTTCTTC
TRBD2	TRBV5-6	-	TRBJ2-5	CASSLASSGGYQETQYF	TGTGCCAGCAGCTTGGCTTCTAGCGGGGGGTACCAAGAGACCCAGTACTTC
-	TRBV5-4	once	TRBJ2-7	CASSFFGETYEQYF	TGTGCCAGCAGCTTTTTCGGGGAGACCTACGAGCAGTACTTC
TRBD2	TRBV4-3	-	TRBJ2-1	CASSQGTSGSSEQFF	TGCGCCAGCAGCCAGGGGACTAGCGGGTCGAGTGAGCAGTTCTTC
-	TRBV7-6	-	TRBJ2-7	CASSLADGYEQYF	TGTGCCAGCAGCTTAGCGGACGGTTACGAGCAGTACTTC
TRBD2	TRBV6-2/TRBV6-3	once	TRBJ2-1	CASSYPTSGGPGKFF	TGTGCCAGCAGTTACCCGACTAGCGGGGGGCCCGGTAAGTTCTTC
-	TRBV7-8	-	TRBJ1-4	CASSRSGGEKLFF	TGTGCCAGCAGCCGAAGCGGGGGAGAAAAACTGTTTTTT
-	TRBV10-2	-	TRBJ1-1	CASSESEARTEAFF	TGCGCCAGCAGTGAGTCAGAGGCTCGCACTGAAGCTTTCTTT
-	TRBV7-2	-	TRBJ2-7	CASSLEGSSSYEQYF	TGTGCCAGCAGCTTAGAAGGGTCTAGCTCCTACGAGCAGTACTTC
TRBD1	TRBV11-2	-	TRBJ1-5	CASSPGRTGGTQPQHF	TGTGCCAGCAGCCCAGGAAGGACAGGGGGAACTCAGCCCCAGCATTTT
-	TRBV21-1	few	TRBJ2-5	CASSPKGGGRKTQYF	TGTGCCAGCAGCCCGAAAGGCGGGGGGAGAAAGACCCAGTACTTC
TRBD1	TRBV6-6	-	TRBJ1-2	CASSRDRAYGYTF	TGTGCCAGCAGTAGAGACAGGGCCTATGGCTACACCTTC
-	TRBV25-1	-	TRBJ1-4	CASSELVFGQGNEKLFF	TGTGCCAGCAGTGAATTAGTGTTTGGCCAGGGAAACGAAAAACTGTTTTTT
TRBD1	TRBV7-2	-	TRBJ2-7	CATETGGYEQYF	TGTGCCACTGAGACAGGGGGCTACGAGCAGTACTTC
-	TRBV18	-	TRBJ2-1	CASSPIEVGNEQFF	TGTGCCAGCTCCCCTATTGAGGTGGGCAATGAGCAGTTCTTC
-	TRBV5-4	many	TRBJ1-6	CASSRDNNSPLHF	TGTGCCAGCAGCCGGGACAATAATTCACCCCTCCACTTT